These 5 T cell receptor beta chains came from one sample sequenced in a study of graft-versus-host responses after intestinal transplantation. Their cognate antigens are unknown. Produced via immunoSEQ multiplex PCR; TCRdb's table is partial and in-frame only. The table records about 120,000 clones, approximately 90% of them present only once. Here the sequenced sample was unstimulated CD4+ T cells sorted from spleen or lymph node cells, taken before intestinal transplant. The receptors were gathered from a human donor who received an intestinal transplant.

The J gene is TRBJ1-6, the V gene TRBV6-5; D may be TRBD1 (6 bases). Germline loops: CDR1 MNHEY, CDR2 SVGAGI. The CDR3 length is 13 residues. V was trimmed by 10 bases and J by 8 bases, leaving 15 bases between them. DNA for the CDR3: TGTGCCACCCGGACAGCGTTCGATTCACCCCTCCACTTT. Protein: CATRTAFDSPLHF.

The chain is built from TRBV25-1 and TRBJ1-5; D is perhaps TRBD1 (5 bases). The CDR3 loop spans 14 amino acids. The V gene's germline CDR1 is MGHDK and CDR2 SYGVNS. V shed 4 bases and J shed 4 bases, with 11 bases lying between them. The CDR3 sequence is CASSGGGWNQPQHF. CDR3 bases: TGTGCCAGCAGTGGTGGGGGGTGGAATCAGCCCCAGCATTTT.

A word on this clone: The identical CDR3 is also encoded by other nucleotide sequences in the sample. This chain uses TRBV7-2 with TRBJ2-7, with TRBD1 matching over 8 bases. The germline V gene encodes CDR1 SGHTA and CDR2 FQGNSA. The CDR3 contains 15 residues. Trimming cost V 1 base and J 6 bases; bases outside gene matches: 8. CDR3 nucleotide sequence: TGTGCCAGCAGCTTAGGTGGGACAGGTGCGACCGAGCAGTACTTC. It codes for CASSLGGTGATEQYF.

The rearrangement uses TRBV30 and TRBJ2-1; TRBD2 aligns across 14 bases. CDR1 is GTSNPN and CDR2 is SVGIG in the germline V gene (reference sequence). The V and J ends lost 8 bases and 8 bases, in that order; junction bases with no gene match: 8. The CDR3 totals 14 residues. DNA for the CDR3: TGTGCCCAGACACGACTAGCGGGGGGGGATGAGCAGTTCTTC. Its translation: CAQTRLAGGDEQFF.

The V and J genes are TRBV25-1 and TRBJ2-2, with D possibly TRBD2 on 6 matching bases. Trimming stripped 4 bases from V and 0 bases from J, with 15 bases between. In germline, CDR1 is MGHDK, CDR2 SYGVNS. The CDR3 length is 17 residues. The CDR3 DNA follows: TGTGCCAGCAGTGCGCTCCACTTAGCGGCGAACACCGGGGAGCTGTTTTTT. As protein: CASSALHLAANTGELFF.